Listed here are 5 T cell receptor beta chains from one sample, sequenced in a study of CD8 T cells in Susac syndrome (dated by TCRdb to between 2019 and 2020). Library prep was done by the immunoSEQ multiplex PCR assay. RNA was extracted using the RNeasy kit, and roughly 0.5 to 1 microgram was reverse transcribed with random hexamers. TCRdb trimmed the raw reads at Q25, called clones with MiXCR and kept productive beta chains. CDR3 protein duplicates are merged, each entry listing the most common genes and DNA. The sample table contains fewer than 150,000 distinct CDR3 sequences; only one count was recorded for around 90% of them. The biggest ten clones account for 0.2% to 0.25% of the sample. Sequenced sample: CD8+ T cells from PBMCs. The receptors were sampled from a human donor with multiple sclerosis.

The V call is TRBV2, the J call TRBJ2-7; possibly TRBD1 or TRBD2 for D (6 bases each). The CDR3 consists of 17 residues. The V gene's germline CDR1 is SNHLY and CDR2 FYNNEI. Trimming took 7 bases from V and 6 from J, leaving 28 bases between them. CDR3 coding DNA: TGTGCCAGCACCGAATGGCCTACAGGGTCCATGGGGGGCGAGCAGTACTTC. Protein product: CASTEWPTGSMGGEQYF.

The chain links TRBV2 to TRBJ1-5, with D hard to call. Germline lookup yields CDR1 SNHLY and CDR2 FYNNEI. CDR3 length: 14 amino acids. V was pared by 1 base and J by 5 bases, with 9 bases between. CDR3 sequence reads: CASSEGAFDQPQHF. CDR3 nucleotide sequence: TGTGCCAGCAGTGAAGGGGCCTTTGATCAGCCCCAGCATTTT.

The genes are TRBV7-8 and TRBJ1-4; a weak D match, TRBD1 (5 bases). The V end was cut by 5 bases, the J end by 10 bases, with 17 bases between. This CDR3 is built from 14 residues. Germline V gene lookup returns CDR1 SGHVS and CDR2 FQNEAQ. The DNA of the CDR3 is TGTGCCAGCAGCCCGGACATAGACGGGGGAAAACTGTTTTTT. The encoded protein is CASSPDIDGGKLFF.

This clonotype was detected once. The rearrangement joins TRBV12-3 or TRBV12-4 to TRBJ2-3, with D possibly TRBD1 on 6 matching bases. The CDR3 runs 14 residues. V was shortened by 7 bases and J by 0 bases, with 11 bases between the two germline ends. The CDR3 nucleotides are TGTGCCAGCATCAGAACAGGGAGCACAGATACGCAGTATTTT. Its protein is CASIRTGSTDTQYF.

The rearrangement links TRBV12-3 or TRBV12-4 to TRBJ2-1; no reliable D call. CDR3 length: 14 amino acids. The V and J ends lost 7 bases and 3 bases respectively, with 13 bases between them. Here the CDR3 reads CASISGGNYNEQFF. The CDR3 nucleotides are TGTGCCAGCATCTCGGGCGGCAACTACAATGAGCAGTTCTTC.